The 4 T cell receptor beta chains below were found in one sample sequenced in a study of beta chain features in type 1 diabetes listed by TCRdb under 2018. The antigens these receptors bind are not known. General findings and caveats noted by the study authors: In all four CD4+ subsets, TCRB CDR3 length was moderately but significantly shorter in type 1 diabetes patients.

The method was the immunoSEQ multiplex PCR assay. The entire isolated RNA was reverse transcribed using the High Capacity cDNA Reverse Transcription Kit, and thus expressed TCRB transcripts were sequenced. The immuneACCESS repertoire file appears here via TCRdb, limited to in-frame rearrangements. These files lack a portion of the clones; in checked studies, under half of the deficit traces to unresolved V genes, and the cause of the others is not known. This sample comprises around 600,000 clones, 12% of them detected only once. Of the sample, roughly 0.12% is held by the ten largest clones. Input material: naive CD4+ T cells from blood. The sample's cell subset or site label is to be understood as: true naive CD4+ T cells. The receptors were gathered from a man in his thirties or forties with type 1 diabetes.

This clone was found a few times. Other DNA sequences in the sample encode the same CDR3. V usage is TRBV7-2 and J usage is TRBJ2-7; tentative D call: TRBD1 (5 bases). The V end was cut by 3 bases, the J end by 3 bases, with 9 bases between. The germline gives CDR1 SGHTA, CDR2 FQGNSA. CDR3 size: 13 residues. The CDR3 sequence is CASSLGQNYEQYF. CDR3 DNA: TGTGCCAGCAGCTTGGGGCAGAACTACGAGCAGTACTTC.

The sample holds a few counts of this clone. V usage is TRBV7-2 and J usage is TRBJ2-1, with 12 bases that match TRBD1. Trimming removed 4 bases from V and 8 bases from J; junction bases left unmatched: 6. Germline V gene lookup returns CDR1 SGHTA and CDR2 FQGNSA. CDR3 size: 15 residues. Here the CDR3 DNA reads TGTGCCAGCAGCTCGGGACAGGGGGCCGTAGATGAGCAGTTCTTC. Amino acids: CASSSGQGAVDEQFF. Full variable domain (rest looked up from reference TRBV7-2 and TRBJ2-1): GAGVSQSPSNKVTEKGKDVELRCDPISGHTALYWYRQSLGQGLEFLIYFQGNSAPDKSGLPSDRFSAERTGGSVSTLTIQRTQQEDSAVYLCASSSGQGAVDEQFFGPGTRLTVL.

V gene TRBV4-1 combines with J gene TRBJ1-5, with D possibly TRBD1 on 5 matching bases. Germline CDR1 reads MGHRA; CDR2 reads YSYEKL. The CDR3 runs 17 residues. The V end lost 0 bases, the J end lost 6 bases, and 18 bases lay between the germline ends. This CDR3 is CASSQDAGDGLGQPQHF. DNA for the CDR3: TGCGCCAGCAGCCAAGATGCGGGGGACGGCCTCGGTCAGCCCCAGCATTTT.

This clone occurred a few times. The rearrangement joins TRBV4-3 to TRBJ1-1; possible D gene TRBD1, 6 bases. The V end was cut by 2 bases, the J end by 4 bases, with 14 bases between. CDR3 length equals 15 residues. Germline assignment: CDR1 LGHNA and CDR2 YSLEER. The CDR3 spells CASSQQGRRGTEAFF. The CDR3 DNA follows: TGCGCCAGCAGCCAACAGGGGCGTCGGGGCACTGAAGCTTTCTTT.